This T cell receptor (beta chain) comes out of a study of cytomegalovirus exposure and HLA in healthy donors. Study conclusions and caveats: Evidence from a later analysis indicated that most CMV-associated TCR beta chains looked HLA-restricted.

Amplification used 60 Vbeta primers and 13 Jbeta primers. The protocol was immunoSEQ multiplex PCR, while the TCRdb copy is restricted to in-frame clones and leaves out a portion. Here the sample spans about 210,000 clones, about four fifths being singletons. V lost 7 bases and J 6 bases, leaving 15 bases between the germline ends. Germline CDR1 reads MNHEY; CDR2 reads SMNVEV (reference sequence). The CDR3 runs to 14 residues. This clone was seen a single time. The antigen remains undetermined. Sample: PBMCs. This chain links TRBV27 with TRBJ1-4, with unresolved D. The clonotype originates from a woman between 45 and 60 years old in good health and CMV-seropositive. CDR3 loop: CASIWVGEYEKLFF. CDR3 bases: TGTGCCAGCATTTGGGTCGGGGAATATGAAAAACTGTTTTTT.